The clone carrying this T cell receptor beta chain was picked up many times. Healthy Caucasian individuals made up all the donors. This record comes from a study of identical twins. This CDR3 is 15 amino acids long. Unmatched junction bases numbered 7, after V lost 4 bases and J lost 5 bases. The germline V gene encodes CDR1 MNHEY and CDR2 SVGAGI. Via MiXCR, TCRdb re-called the 5' RACE reads, giving one row per CDR3 protein. The sample lists more than 650,000 distinct CDR3 sequences, around 6% occurring once. The V and J genes are TRBV6-5 and TRBJ2-1, with 8 bases fitting TRBD2. Sequencing was carried out using naive T cells sorted from blood. The TCR comes from a man between 18 and 29 years old in good health. For the CDR3, the DNA is TGTGCCAGCAGTTTTTCCGGGACTAGGGACAATGAGCAGTTCTTC. This translates into CASSFSGTRDNEQFF.